The clone carrying this T cell receptor (beta chain) has only a few counts. These data come from a study of identical twins. V dropped 2 bases and J dropped 5 bases, with 13 bases sitting between them. The CDR3 has 14 amino acids. Unique molecular identifiers were present on the cDNA, and a universal primer site came from template switching. TCRdb fed the 5' RACE reads into MiXCR, producing one record per CDR3 protein. The sample has 1.5 million or so distinct CDR3 sequences, less than 35% seen once. The clonotype originates from a newborn girl in good health. The chain links TRBV12-3 or TRBV12-4 to TRBJ2-7; TRBD1 might be the D (7 bases). The source material was cord blood. The CDR3 sequence: CASSLRRGQHEQYF. The CDR3 DNA reads TGTGCCAGCAGTTTAAGGAGGGGGCAACACGAGCAGTACTTC.